This entry concerns a single TCR beta chain. Profiled with immunoSEQ multiplex PCR; TCRdb holds only in-frame clones, not every one. Among roughly 120,000 clones listed, approximately 82% were seen once. This sample was taken from a study of blood T cell repertoires in COVID-19. Study context: Acute and convalescent COVID-19 specimens originated in the United States, Italy and Spain.

Per germline, CDR1 MNHEY and CDR2 SVGEGT. The CDR3 runs to 15 residues. The J segment lost 9 bases and the V segment lost 2 bases, leaving 7 bases of the junction unmatched. The sample taken for sequencing was peripheral blood. The genes are TRBV6-2 or TRBV6-3 and TRBJ1-6, with TRBD1 identical over 7 bases. The TCR comes from a man between 65 and 85 years old with active or convalescent COVID-19. CDR3: CASSYDRAGGSPLHF. CDR3 nucleotide sequence: TGTGCCAGCAGTTACGACAGGGCCGGGGGTTCACCCCTCCACTTT.